This T cell receptor (beta chain) was captured in a study of cytomegalovirus exposure and HLA in healthy donors. Overall study context: A later analysis reported the approximately 120 validation repertoires used the same platform as the 500 to 800 first-cohort repertoires.

Sequenced by immunoSEQ multiplex PCR; TCRdb stores in-frame clones only, minus some. The table has 200,000 or so clones, 80% to 90% seen once. Concerning this clone itself: Antigen specificity is unknown.

The germline V gene has CDR1 MDHEN and CDR2 SYDVKM. CDR3 size: 15 residues. The trim removed 3 bases at V and 5 bases at J, leaving 4 bases unmatched. Study results and caveats: Diagnosis of cytomegalovirus status made by the classifier reportedly showed high specificity and sensitivity. That first-cohort TCR clusters tended to co-occur in the 95 to 150 validation repertoires was found in a later analysis. The study flagged roughly 160 TCR beta chains as cytomegalovirus-associated.

This TCR was recovered from a woman under 30 in good health and CMV-seropositive. Sample: PBMCs. The chain couples TRBV28 to TRBJ2-1, with 10 bases aligning to TRBD2. The CDR3 nucleotides are TGTGCCAGCAGTTTTTTACTAGCGGGAAACAATGAGCAGTTCTTC. This encodes CASSFLLAGNNEQFF.